These T cell receptor beta chains were read from a single sample in a study of shared clonotypes between healthy human individuals. Here immunoSEQ multiplex PCR was the method, and the copy in TCRdb shows in-frame clones only, minus some. The repertoire consists of 2 million to 2.5 million clones, with roughly 95% occurring once and the leading ten covering about 1.1%. Sequenced input: naive CD8+ T cells sorted from blood. The receptors originated from a man in his late teens or twenties in good health. The CDR3 runs from the conserved cysteine through the conserved F or W. A D gene is named only where the DNA matches it firmly. The listing skips clone size in some rows; elsewhere it reads once, few, many or a size class.

J: TRBJ1-1; V: TRBV7-8; D: .; size: once; CDR3: CASSHPGVSNTEAFF
J: TRBJ2-3; V: TRBV6-1; D: TRBD2; size: .; CDR3: CASSGYGGGAESTDTQYF
J: TRBJ2-5; V: TRBV30; D: .; size: .; CDR3: CAWNAGQGETQYF
J: TRBJ2-5; V: TRBV27; D: TRBD1; size: .; CDR3: CASSSGQGVRYQETQYF
J: TRBJ2-5; V: TRBV4-1; D: .; size: .; CDR3: CASSPRMGGAETQYF
J: TRBJ1-1; V: TRBV7-9; D: TRBD1; size: .; CDR3: CASSSDRENTEAFF
J: TRBJ2-1; V: TRBV5-6; D: .; size: .; CDR3: CASSLVVSGGAYLGNEQFF
J: TRBJ1-6; V: TRBV11-2; D: .; size: .; CDR3: CASSLYGDSPLHF
J: TRBJ2-7; V: TRBV29-1; D: .; size: .; CDR3: CSVDGTESYEQYF
J: TRBJ2-2; V: TRBV27; D: TRBD2; size: .; CDR3: CASSPAALAGGSTGELFF
J: TRBJ2-1; V: TRBV19; D: TRBD2; size: .; CDR3: CASSLSSGYNEQFF
J: TRBJ1-1; V: TRBV27; D: TRBD1; size: once; CDR3: CASSLGTGVLGGTEAFF
J: TRBJ2-3; V: TRBV29-1; D: TRBD2; size: .; CDR3: CSVEGTSGGRTDTQYF
J: TRBJ2-3; V: TRBV11-2; D: TRBD1; size: once; CDR3: CASIRADRGGTDTQYF
J: TRBJ2-7; V: TRBV10-1; D: TRBD1; size: .; CDR3: CASSEAGGSGEQYF
J: TRBJ1-5; V: TRBV5-6; D: TRBD1; size: .; CDR3: CASSLGETGSQPQHF
J: TRBJ1-1; V: TRBV7-3; D: .; size: .; CDR3: CASSRTTMGSNTEAFF
J: TRBJ1-2; V: TRBV27; D: .; size: .; CDR3: CASSPSGYYGYTF
J: TRBJ2-7; V: TRBV13; D: .; size: .; CDR3: CASSARPDTSYEQYF
J: TRBJ1-4; V: TRBV5-1; D: .; size: .; CDR3: CASSLAALGGFGEKLFF
J: TRBJ1-1; V: TRBV5-6; D: .; size: .; CDR3: CASSSKIIWDGGTEAFF
J: TRBJ2-1; V: TRBV5-8; D: .; size: .; CDR3: CASTTGAGDYNEQFF
J: TRBJ2-1; V: TRBV7-2; D: TRBD2; size: once; CDR3: CASSSQFLSSGGQYNEQFF
J: TRBJ2-5; V: TRBV11-2; D: .; size: .; CDR3: CASSLLGVQETQYF
J: TRBJ2-3; V: TRBV27; D: .; size: .; CDR3: CASSLEGFTDTQYF
J: TRBJ2-2; V: TRBV11-2; D: .; size: .; CDR3: CASSLVSAGELFF
J: TRBJ2-3; V: TRBV7-2; D: .; size: .; CDR3: CASSFWLHTDTQYF
J: TRBJ2-7; V: TRBV5-6; D: TRBD1; size: .; CDR3: CASSLERYGQVYEQYF
J: TRBJ1-2; V: TRBV13; D: TRBD1; size: .; CDR3: CASSGTANYGYTF
J: TRBJ1-6; V: TRBV4-3; D: TRBD1; size: .; CDR3: CASSQLRDSVSPLHF
J: TRBJ2-1; V: TRBV7-6; D: TRBD2; size: .; CDR3: CASSPWAGGAGYEQFF
J: TRBJ2-6; V: TRBV9; D: .; size: .; CDR3: CASSPPSGANVLTF
J: TRBJ2-7; V: TRBV30; D: .; size: once; CDR3: CAWSVPRQSSYEQYF
J: TRBJ2-1; V: TRBV9; D: TRBD2; size: .; CDR3: CASSAGLAGGEQFF
J: TRBJ1-6; V: TRBV15; D: .; size: .; CDR3: CATSSSYNSPLHF
J: TRBJ1-4; V: TRBV13; D: TRBD1; size: .; CDR3: CASSHGTGNEKLFF
J: TRBJ2-2; V: TRBV7-2; D: .; size: .; CDR3: CASSLAPDLELFF
J: TRBJ1-2; V: TRBV4-1; D: .; size: few; CDR3: CASSQASGFGYTF
J: TRBJ1-2; V: TRBV5-6; D: .; size: .; CDR3: CASSLATGPIYGYTF
J: TRBJ2-5; V: TRBV27; D: TRBD1; size: .; CDR3: CASSFGPGTAQETQYF
J: TRBJ1-1; V: TRBV9; D: .; size: .; CDR3: CASSALMIANTEAFF